This TCR beta chain was sequenced in a study of blood T cell repertoires in COVID-19. Background on the study: Sites across the United States, Italy and Spain contributed samples from acute and convalescent COVID-19. PBMCs, B-cell-depleted T cells, or T cells were the source of the cDNA or gDNA that made up the material.

Germline-derived CDR1 and CDR2 are MNHEY and SVGAGI. The CDR3 has 13 amino acids. V lost 4 bases, J lost 5 bases, and 11 bases lay in between. This clone was seen a handful of times. Original analysis: Using reference gene primer amplification, nucleated cell counts were estimated. Sequencing was performed with immunoSEQ multiplex PCR; in TCRdb, only in-frame clones are kept and a portion is missing. The V and J calls and clone size are taken from that table; D and trimming were inferred from the DNA. The top ten hold 5.2% of the sample, which has 15,000 to 20,000 clones, roughly 89% seen once. The sequence was obtained from a human donor in a cohort sampled during active COVID-19. Source material: peripheral blood. J is TRBJ1-2 and V is TRBV6-5, with TRBD1 as a possible D gene (6 bases). CDR3 in amino acids: CASSSLDSYGYTF. DNA for the CDR3: TGTGCCAGCAGTTCCTTGGACAGTTATGGCTACACCTTC.